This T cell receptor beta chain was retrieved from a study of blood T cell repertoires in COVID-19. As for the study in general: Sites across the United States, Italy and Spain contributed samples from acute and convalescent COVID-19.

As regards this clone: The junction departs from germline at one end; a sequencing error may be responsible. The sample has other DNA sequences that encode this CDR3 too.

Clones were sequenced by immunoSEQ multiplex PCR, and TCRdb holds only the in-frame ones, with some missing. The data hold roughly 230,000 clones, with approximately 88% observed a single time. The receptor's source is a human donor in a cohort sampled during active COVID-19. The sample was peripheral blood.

The CDR3 bases are TGTGCCAGCAGTTACCAACCGGCTAACTATGGCTACACCTTT. It is translated as CASSYQPANYGYTF. The rearrangement links TRBV6-2 or TRBV6-3 to TRBJ1-2; D uncertain. The CDR3 loop spans 14 amino acids. Germline-derived CDR1 and CDR2 are MNHEY and SVGEGT.